This T cell receptor beta chain comes out of a study of blood T cell repertoires in COVID-19. Per germline, CDR1 KGHSH and CDR2 LQKENI. The length of the CDR3 is 16 residues. The V and J ends lost 3 bases and 0 bases respectively, with 11 bases between them. How the authors handled the data: Counts of nucleated cells, estimated from reference gene primer amplification, were obtained. The table came from immunoSEQ multiplex PCR; TCRdb's copy has only in-frame clones and leaves some out. V and J calls and clone size are given by that table; D and trimming were obtained from the DNA. The sample holds about 300,000 clones, over 75% seen once. Participants were placed into cohorts based on the clinical history they reported. Donors of Cohort 3 who recovered were those that had two negative PCRs, clearance, or symptom resolution.

This receptor was identified in a man aged 30-40 years who had recovered from COVID-19. Sequences were obtained from PBMCs or T cells enriched from blood (not recorded which). V and J are TRBV18 and TRBJ1-4; D not certain. This chain's CDR3 is CASSPAGTTTNEKLFF. The CDR3 DNA reads as TGTGCCAGCTCACCCGCAGGAACGACAACTAATGAAAAACTGTTTTTT.